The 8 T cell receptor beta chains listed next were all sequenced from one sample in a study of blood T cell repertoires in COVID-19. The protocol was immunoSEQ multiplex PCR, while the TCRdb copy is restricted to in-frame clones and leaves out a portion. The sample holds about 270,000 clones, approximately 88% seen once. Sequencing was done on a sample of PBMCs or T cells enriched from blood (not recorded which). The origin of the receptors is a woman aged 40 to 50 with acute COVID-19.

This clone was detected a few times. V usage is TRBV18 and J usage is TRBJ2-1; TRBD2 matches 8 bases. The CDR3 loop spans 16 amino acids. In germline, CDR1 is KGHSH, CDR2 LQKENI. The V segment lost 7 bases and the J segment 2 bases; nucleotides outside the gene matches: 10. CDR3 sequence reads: CASFPQAGETYNEQFF. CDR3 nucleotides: TGTGCCAGCTTCCCCCAAGCGGGAGAGACCTACAATGAGCAGTTCTTC.

The CDR3: CAIRGARGRSGNTIYF. The DNA for the CDR3 is TGTGCCATCAGGGGGGCAAGGGGAAGATCTGGAAACACCATATATTTT. The chain employs TRBV10-3 and TRBJ1-3; D might be TRBD1 (6 bases). This CDR3 comprises 16 residues. Per germline, CDR1 ENHRY and CDR2 SYGVKD. V was pared by 6 bases and J by 1 base, with 16 bases between.

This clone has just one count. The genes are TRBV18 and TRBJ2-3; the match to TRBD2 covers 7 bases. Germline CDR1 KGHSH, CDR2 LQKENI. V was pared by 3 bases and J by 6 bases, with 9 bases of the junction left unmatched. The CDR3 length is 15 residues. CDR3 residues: CASSPNAGDGDTQYF. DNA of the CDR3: TGTGCCAGCTCACCTAACGCGGGAGATGGCGATACGCAGTATTTT.

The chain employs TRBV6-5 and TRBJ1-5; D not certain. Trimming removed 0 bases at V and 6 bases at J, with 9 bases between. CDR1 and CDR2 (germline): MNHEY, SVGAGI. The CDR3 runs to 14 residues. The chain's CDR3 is CASSYSPVGQPQHF. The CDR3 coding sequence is TGTGCCAGCAGTTACTCTCCTGTCGGTCAGCCCCAGCATTTT.

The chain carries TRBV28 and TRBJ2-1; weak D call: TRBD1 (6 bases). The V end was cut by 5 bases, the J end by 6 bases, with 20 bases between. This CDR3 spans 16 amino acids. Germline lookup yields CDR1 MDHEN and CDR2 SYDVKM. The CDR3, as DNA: TGTGCCAGCAGTCACAGGGATAGGGGATTGTTCAATGAGCAGTTCTTC. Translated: CASSHRDRGLFNEQFF.

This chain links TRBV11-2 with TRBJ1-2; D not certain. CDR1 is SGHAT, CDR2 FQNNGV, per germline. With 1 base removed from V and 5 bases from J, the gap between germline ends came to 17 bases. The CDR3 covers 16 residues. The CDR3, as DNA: TGTGCCAGCAGCTTAGGTTACGCGGCGGAAATATATGGCTACACCTTC. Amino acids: CASSLGYAAEIYGYTF.

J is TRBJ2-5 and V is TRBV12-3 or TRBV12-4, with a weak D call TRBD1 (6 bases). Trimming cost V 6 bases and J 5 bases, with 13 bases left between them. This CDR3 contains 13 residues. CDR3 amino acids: CASRIQGGETQYF. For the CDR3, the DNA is TGTGCCAGCAGAATACAGGGTGGGGAGACCCAGTACTTC.

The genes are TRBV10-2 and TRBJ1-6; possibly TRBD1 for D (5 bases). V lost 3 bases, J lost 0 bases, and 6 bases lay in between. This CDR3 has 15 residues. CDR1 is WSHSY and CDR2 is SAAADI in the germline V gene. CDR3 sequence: CASSDGGSYNSPLHF. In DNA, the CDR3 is TGCGCCAGCAGTGACGGGGGCTCCTATAATTCACCCCTCCACTTT.